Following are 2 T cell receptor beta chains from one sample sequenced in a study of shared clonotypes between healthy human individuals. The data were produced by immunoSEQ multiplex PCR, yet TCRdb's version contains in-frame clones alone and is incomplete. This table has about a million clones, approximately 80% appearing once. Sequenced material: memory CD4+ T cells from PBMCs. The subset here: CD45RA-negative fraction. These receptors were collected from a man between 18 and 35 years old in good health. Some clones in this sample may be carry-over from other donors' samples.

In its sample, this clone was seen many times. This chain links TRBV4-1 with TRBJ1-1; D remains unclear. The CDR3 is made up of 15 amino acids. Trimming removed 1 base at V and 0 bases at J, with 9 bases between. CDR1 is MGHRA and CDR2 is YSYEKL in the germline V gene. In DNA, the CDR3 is TGCGCCAGCAGCCAAGCCTGGCAGATGAACACTGAAGCTTTCTTT. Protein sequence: CASSQAWQMNTEAFF.

In DNA, the CDR3 is TGTGCCAACGCCCCATATAGCGGATATTACAATGAGCAGTTCTTC. This gives the protein CANAPYSGYYNEQFF. The chain uses TRBV10-3 and TRBJ2-1; tentatively, D is TRBD2 (6 bases). The CDR3 extends over 15 amino acids. CDR1 and CDR2 (germline): ENHRY, SYGVKD. With 10 bases removed from V and 4 bases from J, the gap between germline ends came to 20 bases.